These 20 T cell receptor beta chains were all obtained from the same sample, sequenced in a study of cytomegalovirus exposure and HLA in healthy donors. The primer mix had 60 Vbeta and 13 Jbeta primers. The repertoire was sequenced with immunoSEQ multiplex PCR; TCRdb's copy has only in-frame clones and lacks some. The sample has approximately 150,000 clones, roughly four fifths seen once. Sequenced material: PBMCs. The receptors originated from a man over 45 in good health and CMV-seropositive.

V and J are TRBV11-3 and TRBJ2-2, with a possible D match to TRBD2 (6 bases). V dropped 0 bases and J dropped 7 bases, with 18 bases sitting between them. Germline V lookup: CDR1 SGHNT, CDR2 YENEEA. The CDR3 contains 17 residues. CDR3 sequence: CASSLDRRGPGHGELFF. The CDR3, as DNA: TGTGCCAGCAGCTTAGATCGGCGGGGACCAGGGCACGGGGAGCTGTTTTTT.

As DNA, the CDR3 is TGTGCCAGCAGCTTGGGAGCGGGGGCCCCCCGAGAGACCCAGTACTTC. Its protein is CASSLGAGAPRETQYF. V is TRBV13 and J is TRBJ2-5; 8 bases fit TRBD2. Germline CDR1 reads PRHDT; CDR2 reads FYEKMQ (reference sequence). After removal of 3 bases from V and 4 bases from J, the junction contained 10 bases not matched to a gene. This CDR3 comprises 16 residues.

The chain combines TRBV5-6 with TRBJ2-5; 7 nucleotides agree with TRBD2. The J segment lost 5 bases and the V segment lost 0 bases, leaving 13 bases of the junction unmatched. The CDR3 loop spans 17 amino acids. Germline V gene lookup returns CDR1 SGHDT and CDR2 YYEEEE. The CDR3 DNA sequence: TGTGCCAGCAGCTTGGGACTAGCCCCCGCCGTGGGGGAGACCCAGTACTTC. The encoded protein is CASSLGLAPAVGETQYF.

In this sample, this clone turned up a few times. The chain joins TRBV6-5 to TRBJ2-5, with D unresolved. Germline-derived CDR1 and CDR2 are MNHEY and SVGAGI. The CDR3 contains 15 residues. V lost 1 base and J lost 1, with 10 bases in between. The CDR3: CASSYLQNTQETQYF. CDR3 DNA sequence: TGTGCCAGCAGTTACTTGCAGAATACCCAAGAGACCCAGTACTTC.

V is TRBV6-4 and J is TRBJ2-2; perhaps TRBD2 as D (5 bases). The germline CDR1 and CDR2 sequences are MRHNA and SNTAGT. V lost 0 bases to trimming and J lost 5 bases, with 7 bases between them. The CDR3 is 14 residues long. The CDR3 nucleotides are TGTGCCAGCAGTGACTCGGAGGATACCGGGGAGCTGTTTTTT. Protein sequence: CASSDSEDTGELFF.

The genes are TRBV4-1 and TRBJ2-3; TRBD2 matches 10 bases. Germline V CDR1 and CDR2: MGHRA, YSYEKL. This CDR3 has 16 residues. Losses at the gene ends were 3 bases for V and 4 bases for J; bases not matched to a gene: 7. CDR3 sequence reads: CASSQSGGAPADTQYF. The DNA of the CDR3 is TGCGCCAGCAGCCAGAGCGGGGGGGCCCCGGCAGATACGCAGTATTTT.

This chain uses TRBV27 with TRBJ2-2; maybe TRBD1 (6 bases). The CDR3 extends over 18 amino acids. V dropped 1 base and J dropped 6 bases, with 21 bases sitting between them. The V gene's germline CDR1 is MNHEY and CDR2 SMNVEV (reference sequence). DNA for the CDR3: TGTGCCAGCAGTTTATTTTCCGTTAGGCAGGGGCCACCCGGGGAGCTGTTTTTT. Translated: CASSLFSVRQGPPGELFF.

The rearrangement joins TRBV9 to TRBJ2-1; the D is unclear. V was cut by 2 bases and J by 5 bases, with 8 bases left in between. The V gene's germline CDR1 is SGDLS and CDR2 YYNGEE. This CDR3 is 13 amino acids long. CDR3 in amino acids: CASSVSLHNEQFF. The DNA for the CDR3 is TGTGCCAGCAGCGTCTCCCTACACAATGAGCAGTTCTTC.

This sequence joins TRBV4-1 and TRBJ2-2; 7 bases line up with TRBD2. The CDR3 covers 15 residues. V shed 4 bases and J 4 bases; nucleotides not matched to a gene: 6. From germline, CDR1 is MGHRA and CDR2 YSYEKL. Here the CDR3 reads CASSPGRGSTGELFF. The DNA of the CDR3 is TGCGCCAGCAGCCCAGGGAGGGGTAGCACCGGGGAGCTGTTTTTT.

The genes are TRBV7-2 and TRBJ2-3; TRBD2 agrees at 11 bases. The V gene's germline CDR1 is SGHTA and CDR2 FQGNSA. V gave up 2 bases and J gave up 6 bases; unmatched junction bases: 7. The CDR3 loop spans 16 amino acids. CDR3 sequence: CASSLNSGGVGDTQYF. As DNA, the CDR3 is TGTGCCAGCAGCTTAAATAGCGGGGGGGTCGGGGATACGCAGTATTTT.

This clone was counted a single time. The CDR3 region has the DNA TGTGCCAGCAGCCCACCCGCAAGCCCAAACACCATATATTTT. This gives the protein CASSPPASPNTIYF. V gene TRBV5-6 combines with J gene TRBJ1-3; D remains unclear. V gave up 4 bases and J gave up 6 bases, with 14 bases separating them. This CDR3 has 14 amino acids. CDR1 SGHDT and CDR2 YYEEEE come from the germline V gene.

The V call is TRBV30, the J call TRBJ2-2, with D possibly being TRBD2 (6 bases). Germline CDR1 and CDR2: GTSNPN and SVGIG (reference sequence). The CDR3 has 17 amino acids. V was pared by 3 bases and J by 1 base, with 18 bases between. The CDR3 DNA reads as TGTGCCTGGAGGAGGACCATTTGGCGGGAGAACACCGGGGAGCTGTTTTTT. This sequence encodes CAWRRTIWRENTGELFF.

This rearrangement joins TRBV5-1 to TRBJ1-2; D gene ambiguous. Trimming cost V 4 bases and J 1 base, with 11 bases left between them. CDR3 length: 14 amino acids. The germline CDR1 and CDR2 sequences are SGHRS and YFSETQ. The CDR3 region is CASSHGRDNYGYTF. CDR3 coding DNA: TGCGCCAGCAGCCACGGACGGGATAACTATGGCTACACCTTC.

The chain is built from TRBV5-1 and TRBJ1-1; 7 nucleotides match TRBD1. V shed 0 bases and J 0 bases; nucleotides not matched to a gene: 2. Germline CDR1 and CDR2: SGHRS and YFSETQ. The CDR3 runs to 15 residues. The CDR3 sequence is CASSLGGGLNTEAFF. In DNA, the CDR3 is TGCGCCAGCAGCTTGGGAGGGGGCTTGAACACTGAAGCTTTCTTT.

This chain joins TRBV4-2 and TRBJ2-7; TRBD2 is a possible D gene (6 bases). Germline V CDR1 and CDR2: LGHNA, YNFKEQ. CDR3 length equals 16 residues. Trimming removed 1 base at V and 1 base at J, with 14 bases between. The CDR3 sequence: CASSQVGGYPSYEQYF. The CDR3, as DNA: TGTGCCAGCAGCCAAGTGGGGGGTTATCCTTCCTACGAGCAGTACTTC.

The chain uses TRBV10-3 and TRBJ1-5, with a tentative D call TRBD1 (5 bases). Germline-derived CDR1 and CDR2 are ENHRY and SYGVKD. The CDR3 has 15 amino acids. The V end lost 8 bases, the J end lost 7 bases, and 21 bases lay between the germline ends. Written as DNA, the CDR3 is TGTGCCATCTCCCCGGGGGGGAGCCGGGGGCAGCCCCAGCATTTT. Encoded protein: CAISPGGSRGQPQHF.

The chain uses TRBV13 and TRBJ2-2; 7 bases match TRBD1. V lost 4 bases, J lost 2 bases, and 4 bases stayed unmatched. The CDR3 runs to 15 residues. Per germline, CDR1 PRHDT and CDR2 FYEKMQ (reference sequence). Here the CDR3 reads CASSWGQRNTGELFF. In DNA, the CDR3 is TGTGCCAGCAGCTGGGGACAGCGAAACACCGGGGAGCTGTTTTTT. The variable domain in full, completed from reference TRBV13 and TRBJ2-2, reads AAGVIQSPRHLIKEKRETATLKCYPIPRHDTVYWYQQGPGQDPQFLISFYEKMQSDKGSIPDRFSAQQFSDYHSELNMSSLELGDSALYFCASSWGQRNTGELFFGEGSRLTVL.

V is TRBV19 and J is TRBJ1-6; a possible D gene is TRBD1 (6 bases). V lost 9 bases and J 4 bases, leaving 19 bases between the germline ends. Germline CDR1 is LNHDA and CDR2 is SQIVND (reference sequence). The CDR3 is 16 residues long. The CDR3 protein is CASTTGSRIYNSPLHF. The CDR3 DNA sequence: TGTGCCAGCACCACAGGGAGTCGGATTTATAATTCACCCCTCCACTTT.

This chain joins TRBV5-1 and TRBJ1-4; 10 bases are a match to TRBD1. Germline V CDR1 and CDR2: SGHRS, YFSETQ. The CDR3 runs 16 residues. J gave up 0 bases and V 5 bases, and 4 bases lay outside the gene matches. The CDR3 protein is CASSVGQGATNEKLFF. DNA for the CDR3: TGCGCCAGCAGTGTCGGACAGGGGGCAACTAATGAAAAACTGTTTTTT.

In nucleotides, the CDR3 is TGTGCCAGCAGCTTGGGCGGGCAGGGGACCTACGAGCAGTACTTC. Its protein is CASSLGGQGTYEQYF. The J gene is TRBJ2-7, the V gene TRBV7-9; perhaps TRBD1 as D (6 bases). Germline loops: CDR1 SEHNR, CDR2 FQNEAQ (reference sequence). The V and J ends lost 3 bases and 2 bases respectively, with 14 bases between them. The CDR3 has 15 residues.